One sample yielded the 8 T cell receptor beta chains listed below, sequenced in a study of cytomegalovirus exposure and HLA in healthy donors. TCRdb keeps only in-frame clones here, not all; method: immunoSEQ multiplex PCR. The repertoire consists of approximately 99,000 clones, with about 85% occurring once and the leading ten covering 3% to 3.5%. Source material: PBMCs. The receptor set was obtained from a woman aged 18-29 years in good health and CMV-seronegative.

The chain is built from TRBV4-1 and TRBJ2-5, with D tentatively TRBD2 (5 bases). Trimming shortened V by 0 bases and J by 0 bases, and 8 bases separated the two germline ends. There are 15 residues in the CDR3. The germline gives CDR1 MGHRA, CDR2 YSYEKL. The CDR3 loop reads CASSQDGLNQETQYF. The CDR3 DNA sequence: TGCGCCAGCAGCCAAGACGGACTTAACCAAGAGACCCAGTACTTC.

CDR3 loop: CASSGGQGAPSYEQYF. The CDR3 DNA follows: TGTGCCAGCAGTGGGGGACAGGGGGCTCCCTCCTACGAGCAGTACTTC. V and J are TRBV25-1 and TRBJ2-7, with 12 bases that match TRBD1. The CDR3 sequence is 16 residues long. Per the germline V gene, CDR1 is MGHDK and CDR2 is SYGVNS. V was pared by 4 bases and J by 0 bases, with 4 bases of the junction left unmatched.

The rearrangement links TRBV13 to TRBJ1-1; D not certain. The CDR3 runs to 13 residues. Trimming took off 2 bases at V and 3 bases at J, with 7 bases between the two ends. Germline CDR1 and CDR2: PRHDT and FYEKMQ (reference sequence). As DNA, the CDR3 is TGTGCCAGCAGCTTAAGAGGGTACACTGAAGCTTTCTTT. Its translation: CASSLRGYTEAFF.

The V call is TRBV30, the J call TRBJ1-5; possibly TRBD1 for D (6 bases). Germline loops: CDR1 GTSNPN, CDR2 SVGIG (reference sequence). The CDR3 consists of 15 residues. Trimming left V 0 bases short and J 6 bases short, with 15 bases between. The CDR3 sequence is CAWSVGGQPSQPQHF. In nucleotides, the CDR3 is TGTGCCTGGAGTGTAGGTGGACAGCCAAGTCAGCCCCAGCATTTT.

J is TRBJ1-2 and V is TRBV6-5, with a tentative D call TRBD1 (5 bases). Per the germline V gene, CDR1 is MNHEY and CDR2 is SVGAGI. The CDR3 runs 13 residues. V lost 6 bases and J 7 bases, leaving 15 bases between the germline ends. CDR3 protein: CASSKGLGGGYTF. Written as DNA, the CDR3 is TGTGCCAGCAGCAAGGGGTTAGGTGGTGGCTACACCTTC.

This clone was counted between two and nine times. The genes are TRBV25-1 and TRBJ2-7; possible D gene TRBD1, 6 bases. This CDR3 is built from 15 residues. Germline CDR1 is MGHDK and CDR2 is SYGVNS. V shed 4 bases and J shed 2 bases, with 15 bases lying between them. CDR3 DNA sequence: TGTGCCAGCAGTGGCCAATCGGACAGAGCCTACGAGCAGTACTTC. The encoded protein is CASSGQSDRAYEQYF.

This chain connects TRBV6-1 to TRBJ1-6; 9 positions agree with TRBD1. Per the germline V gene, CDR1 is MNHNS and CDR2 is SASEGT. V was pared by 6 bases and J by 13 bases, with 16 bases of the junction left unmatched. This CDR3 spans 16 amino acids. CDR3 DNA: TGTGCCAGCAGAGAAAAAGACGGGACAGGGCCGTGGCCCCTCCACTTT. It is translated as CASREKDGTGPWPLHF.

The rearrangement uses TRBV5-1 and TRBJ1-6; 7 positions agree with TRBD1. V trimming: 0 bases; J trimming: 8 bases; junction bases outside the gene matches: 11. The CDR3 is made up of 17 amino acids. Germline assignment: CDR1 SGHRS and CDR2 YFSETQ. The CDR3 DNA is TGCGCCAGCAGCTTGGGGCGGGACAGTCAAACTCATTCACCCCTCCACTTT. This encodes CASSLGRDSQTHSPLHF.